These 5 T cell receptor beta chains originate from one sample sequenced in a study of Graves' ophthalmopathy and Graves' hyperthyroidism. CDR3 regions of TCR beta were amplified from RNA transcripts. Second-round multiplex PCR came after first-round RT-PCR with HTBI primers. TCRdb re-derived calls from the multiplex PCR reads in MiXCR, one entry per CDR3 protein. The table records about 740,000 distinct CDR3 sequences, approximately 40% of them present only once. Sequencing used peripheral blood. The receptors shown here come from an adult man with Graves' ophthalmopathy.

The table lists this clonotype with many counts. The chain carries TRBV7-9 and TRBJ1-5; D gene unclear. This CDR3 is built from 14 residues. V was clipped by 5 bases and J by 11 bases, with 19 bases between them. Germline loops: CDR1 SEHNR, CDR2 FQNEAQ (reference sequence). The CDR3 is CASSDGSRRRAQHF. DNA for the CDR3: TGTGCCAGCAGCGACGGATCAAGGAGGCGGGCCCAGCATTTT. The complete variable domain, with remaining parts taken from reference TRBV7-9 and TRBJ1-5, reads DTGVSQNPRHKITKRGQNVTFRCDPISEHNRLYWYRQTLGQGPEFLTYFQNEAQLEKSRLLSDRFSAERPKGSFSTLEIQRTEQGDSAMYLCASSDGSRRRAQHFGDGTRLSIL.

The CDR3 bases are TGTGCCATCAGCTTAATGGGACAGGTTGACACCGGGGAGCTGTTTTTT. It yields the protein CAISLMGQVDTGELFF. The genes are TRBV10-3 and TRBJ2-2, with 8 bases aligning to TRBD1. The CDR3 is 16 amino acids. Germline CDR1 reads ENHRY; CDR2 reads SYGVKD. V shed 6 bases, J shed 3 bases, and the junction held 9 bases outside the gene matches.

There are a few counts of this clonotype. A single base separates this from a much larger clone, so it may be a read error. The chain carries TRBV24-1 and TRBJ1-5; TRBD1 matches 7 bases. CDR3 length: 14 residues. With V trimmed by 4 bases and J by 7 bases, 6 bases remained unmatched. From germline, CDR1 is KGHDR and CDR2 SFDVKD. CDR3 in DNA: TGTGCCACCAGTGACGCAGGGGGAAGGCAGCCCCAGCATTTT. It translates to CATSDAGGRQPQHF.

The chain joins TRBV19 to TRBJ2-2, with a possible D match to TRBD1 (5 bases). This CDR3 contains 13 residues. CDR1 is LNHDA and CDR2 is SQIVND in the germline V gene (reference sequence). The ends were cut back, 6 bases at V and 4 bases at J, with 9 bases in the middle. As DNA, the CDR3 is TGTGCCAGTAGGGCTCAGGGCACCGGGGAGCTGTTTTTT. Translation: CASRAQGTGELFF. The variable domain in full, completed from reference TRBV19 and TRBJ2-2, reads DGGITQSPKYLFRKEGQNVTLSCEQNLNHDAMYWYRQDPGQGLRLIYYSQIVNDFQKGDIAEGYSVSREKKESFPLTVTSAQKNPTAFYLCASRAQGTGELFFGEGSRLTVL.

The V gene is TRBV30, the J gene TRBJ1-5; D remains ambiguous. Deletions cut 4 bases from V and 2 bases from J, with 9 bases between. CDR1 and CDR2 from the germline V gene are GTSNPN and SVGIG (reference sequence). The CDR3 consists of 13 residues. This chain's CDR3 is CAWTRAGNQPQHF. CDR3 bases: TGTGCCTGGACCCGCGCCGGCAATCAGCCCCAGCATTTT. The full variable domain, completed using reference TRBV30 and TRBJ1-5, is SQTIHQWPATLVQPVGSPLSLECTVEGTSNPNLYWYRQAAGRGLQLLFYSVGIGQISSEVPQNLSASRPQDRQFILSSKKLLLSDSGFYLCAWTRAGNQPQHFGDGTRLSIL.